This T cell receptor (beta chain) was documented in a study of blood T cell repertoires in COVID-19. The Seattle patients joined while their infection was active and were tracked longitudinally afterward. Only a few counts were recorded for this clone. In the authors' methods: Using reference gene primer amplification, nucleated cell counts were estimated. Sequencing used immunoSEQ multiplex PCR; TCRdb keeps in-frame clones, though not all of them. For V, J and clone size, that table is used; D and trimming come from the DNA. The table has approximately 270,000 clones, around 85% seen once. The length of the CDR3 is 13 residues. Trimming stripped 6 bases from V and 2 bases from J, with 10 bases between. Germline V CDR1 and CDR2: SNHLY, FYNNEI.

The sample taken for sequencing was peripheral blood. The source is a human donor with COVID-19, enrolled during active disease. The donor label of this sample is uncertain. This chain joins TRBV2 and TRBJ2-5; possibly TRBD1 for D (6 bases). The CDR3 is CASSLQGQETQYF. The CDR3 bases are TGTGCCAGCAGCTTACAGGGACAAGAGACCCAGTACTTC.